These T cell receptor beta chains were read from a single sample in a study of identical twins. Each CDR3 protein gets one entry after TCRdb re-called the 5' RACE reads with MiXCR. Of roughly 720,000 distinct CDR3 sequences in the sample, 15% to 20% were seen once. The same sample was also studied in work on T cells expressing NK-cell markers.

Sequencing input: PBMCs. All receptors derive from a woman aged 18-30 years in good health. CDR3s include the opening cysteine and the closing phenylalanine or tryptophan. Fields, in order: CDR3 protein, V gene, J gene.

CASSLLTGDRPDTQYF	TRBV3-1	TRBJ2-3
CASSQARASGSYEQFF	TRBV4-3	TRBJ2-1
CASSRDGQETQYF	TRBV12-3/TRBV12-4	TRBJ2-5
CSASKSGRWYNEQFF	TRBV20-1	TRBJ2-1
CASSLGVPADTQYF	TRBV7-9	TRBJ2-3
CASSTGNVGYEQYF	TRBV5-1	TRBJ2-7
CASSLDGQGRTEAFF	TRBV5-1	TRBJ1-1
CASSLTRISMNTEAFF	TRBV7-8	TRBJ1-1
CASSLAPYTGKKGYNEQFF	TRBV11-1	TRBJ2-1
CASSPSGGGGGSLHF	TRBV5-4	TRBJ1-6
CASRNVAPARPTYNEQFF	TRBV6-1	TRBJ2-1
CASSQEGGFEGTVSYEQYF	TRBV4-3	TRBJ2-7
CASSLSGGRIYEQYF	TRBV27	TRBJ2-7
CASSQEYRGEQYF	TRBV3-1	TRBJ2-7
CASSYEGVNYNEQFF	TRBV27	TRBJ2-1
CASSLSLLAGGWQFF	TRBV7-2	TRBJ2-1
CASSERGLGNQPQHF	TRBV2	TRBJ1-5
CASSLRGRNTDTQYF	TRBV7-8	TRBJ2-3
CSATTGDNYGYTF	TRBV20-1	TRBJ1-2
CASTIDGGHQPQHF	TRBV12-3/TRBV12-4	TRBJ1-5
CASSWGDRETETQYF	TRBV5-1	TRBJ2-5
CASSSTANEQFF	TRBV12-3/TRBV12-4	TRBJ2-1
CASSRGLREQYF	TRBV7-2	TRBJ2-7
CASSLGPTGPYSNQPQHF	TRBV5-1	TRBJ1-5
CASSSHAGGNSNQPQHF	TRBV5-5	TRBJ1-5
CASSPTGTGGFGELFF	TRBV28	TRBJ2-2
CSARLDRGQTEAFF	TRBV20-1	TRBJ1-1
CSVASSGISYEQYF	TRBV29-1	TRBJ2-7
CASTKPQFF	TRBV7-9	TRBJ2-1
CASSSPGGRGSNQPQHF	TRBV6-1	TRBJ1-5
CSVLLGSSYNEQFF	TRBV29-1	TRBJ2-1
CSARTGQGSYGYTF	TRBV20-1	TRBJ1-2
CASRMTSTDTQYF	TRBV10-1	TRBJ2-3
CAIMAYNEQFF	TRBV10-3	TRBJ2-1
CASSVGSGGADTQYF	TRBV9	TRBJ2-3
CASSWRVGANTEAFF	TRBV5-5	TRBJ1-1
CASSPGPLRGSNQPQHF	TRBV12-3/TRBV12-4	TRBJ1-5
CASSLADFWGNEQFF	TRBV5-1	TRBJ2-1
CATTPGQGAKTQYF	TRBV15	TRBJ2-5
CASSLGGLRFHEQYF	TRBV5-6	TRBJ2-7
CASSPPGRGYGYTF	TRBV28	TRBJ1-2
CASSTGLAVGELFF	TRBV5-1	TRBJ2-2
CAIRTAREAFF	TRBV10-3	TRBJ1-1
CASSPSTLRDTQYF	TRBV6-4	TRBJ2-3
CSARDFRARTGRTDTQYF	TRBV20-1	TRBJ2-3
CSVEPGHYEQYF	TRBV29-1	TRBJ2-7
CASSRDVGAVIQYF	TRBV5-1	TRBJ2-4
CASSQAGGASEQFF	TRBV3-1	TRBJ2-1
CASSLEGTGTGEQYF	TRBV11-2	TRBJ2-7
CASRGRQGAVYSYGYTF	TRBV3-1	TRBJ1-2
CASSTRLAGFSTYNEQFF	TRBV11-1	TRBJ2-1